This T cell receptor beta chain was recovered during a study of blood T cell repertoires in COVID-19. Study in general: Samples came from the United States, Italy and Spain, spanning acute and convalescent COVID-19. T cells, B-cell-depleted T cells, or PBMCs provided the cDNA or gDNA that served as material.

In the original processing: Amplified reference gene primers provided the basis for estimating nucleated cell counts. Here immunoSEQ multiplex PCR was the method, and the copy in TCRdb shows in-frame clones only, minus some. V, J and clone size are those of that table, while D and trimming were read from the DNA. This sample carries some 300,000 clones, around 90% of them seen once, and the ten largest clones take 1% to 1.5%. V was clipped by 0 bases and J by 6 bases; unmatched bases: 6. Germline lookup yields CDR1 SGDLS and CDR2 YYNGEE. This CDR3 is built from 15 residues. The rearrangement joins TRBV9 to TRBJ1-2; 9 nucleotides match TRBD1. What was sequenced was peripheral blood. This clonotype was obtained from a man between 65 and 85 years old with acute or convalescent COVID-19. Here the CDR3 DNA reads TGTGCCAGCAGCGTAGGGTGGACAGGGGTGGATGGCTACACCTTC. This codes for CASSVGWTGVDGYTF.